These T cell receptor beta chains were read from a single sample in a study of cytomegalovirus exposure and HLA in healthy donors. The data were produced by immunoSEQ multiplex PCR, yet TCRdb's version contains in-frame clones alone and is incomplete. The table shows some 140,000 clones, with approximately 86% occurring only once. Sample: PBMCs. The receptor source for this set is a man aged 18 to 35 in good health and CMV-seropositive. Both conserved end residues are part of each CDR3. D genes are given only for firm matches. Clone size is not always given. Where it is, it says once, few, many or a class for expanded clones.

v_call,j_call,clone_size,d_call,cdr3_aa,cdr3_nt
TRBV18,TRBJ2-2,-,TRBD2,CASSPLAGGRTGELFF,TGTGCCAGCTCACCCCTAGCGGGAGGAAGGACCGGGGAGCTGTTTTTT
TRBV5-8,TRBJ2-1,-,TRBD2,CASSLGGRASDEQFF,TGTGCCAGCAGCTTGGGCGGGAGGGCCTCGGATGAGCAGTTCTTC
TRBV27,TRBJ1-4,-,-,CASSSIAGLGEKLFF,TGTGCCAGCAGTTCAATAGCGGGCTTGGGTGAAAAACTGTTTTTT
TRBV7-2,TRBJ2-7,-,TRBD1,CASSQPGQGREQYF,TGTGCCAGCAGCCAACCGGGACAGGGTCGCGAGCAGTACTTC
TRBV19,TRBJ1-5,-,TRBD1,CASSFRDRLSNQPQHF,TGTGCCAGTAGTTTTCGGGACAGGTTGAGCAATCAGCCCCAGCATTTT
TRBV19,TRBJ2-3,-,TRBD1,CASAKGTADTQYF,TGTGCCAGTGCTAAAGGGACAGCAGATACGCAGTATTTT
TRBV16,TRBJ1-1,-,TRBD1,CASSQSGQGWTEAFF,TGTGCCAGCAGCCAATCAGGACAGGGATGGACTGAAGCTTTCTTT
TRBV6-5,TRBJ2-1,-,TRBD1,CASSYSPQGDEQFF,TGTGCCAGCAGTTACTCGCCCCAGGGGGATGAGCAGTTCTTC
TRBV7-2,TRBJ2-7,-,-,CASSLAGPSYEQYF,TGTGCCAGCAGCCTCGCGGGACCATCCTACGAGCAGTACTTC
TRBV28,TRBJ2-7,-,-,CASSLGGATIVQYF,TGTGCCAGCAGTTTAGGGGGGGCCACGATTGTGCAGTACTTC
TRBV9,TRBJ1-2,-,-,CASSERVDYGYTF,TGTGCCAGCAGCGAACGGGTTGACTATGGCTACACCTTC
TRBV9,TRBJ1-5,-,-,CASSVWAETEPQHF,TGTGCCAGCAGCGTATGGGCCGAAACTGAGCCCCAGCATTTT
TRBV19,TRBJ1-2,once,-,CASTPSDRPGVGYTF,TGTGCCAGTACCCCCTCTGACAGGCCAGGGGTTGGCTACACCTTC
TRBV4-2,TRBJ2-7,-,TRBD1,CASSPSPPGQGTYEQYF,TGTGCCAGCAGCCCCTCCCCCCCGGGACAGGGGACCTACGAGCAGTACTTC
TRBV4-2,TRBJ2-1,-,TRBD2,CASSQILAGGGNEQFF,TGTGCCAGCAGCCAAATACTAGCGGGGGGAGGCAATGAGCAGTTCTTC
TRBV9,TRBJ1-4,-,-,CASSVAGGEEKLFF,TGTGCCAGCAGCGTGGCCGGGGGGGAAGAAAAACTGTTTTTT
TRBV9,TRBJ1-6,-,-,CASSPVKGGGGVGLYSPLHF,TGTGCCAGCAGCCCAGTTAAAGGCGGTGGAGGTGTAGGTTTGTATTCACCCCTCCACTTT
TRBV6-6,TRBJ2-7,-,TRBD1,CASSPLDRGNLYEQYF,TGTGCCAGCAGTCCCCTCGACAGGGGAAACCTCTACGAGCAGTACTTC
TRBV7-2,TRBJ2-5,-,TRBD1,CASSSGTGGGQETQYF,TGTGCCAGCAGCTCCGGGACAGGGGGTGGGCAAGAGACCCAGTACTTC
TRBV7-6,TRBJ2-5,-,-,CASSLGAGPETQYF,TGTGCCAGCAGCTTAGGGGCAGGGCCAGAGACCCAGTACTTC
TRBV7-9,TRBJ2-7,few,-,CASSLGAGLGEQYF,TGTGCCAGCAGCTTAGGGGCAGGCCTTGGGGAGCAGTACTTC
TRBV4-3,TRBJ2-7,-,TRBD2,CASSQDGSGGPLSYEQYF,TGCGCCAGCAGCCAAGATGGTAGCGGGGGCCCCCTCTCCTACGAGCAGTACTTC
TRBV6-1,TRBJ1-5,once,-,CASSEYGSNQPQHF,TGTGCCAGCAGTGAATACGGTAGCAATCAGCCCCAGCATTTT
TRBV5-6,TRBJ2-5,-,TRBD2,CASSLRTSGEETQYF,TGTGCCAGCAGCTTGAGGACTAGCGGGGAAGAGACCCAGTACTTC
TRBV6-6,TRBJ1-2,-,-,CASRIRGSGYGYTF,TGTGCCAGCAGGATCAGGGGTAGTGGGTATGGCTACACCTTC
TRBV18,TRBJ1-2,-,-,CASSPATGPLYGYTF,TGTGCCAGCTCACCAGCGACAGGACCCCTCTATGGCTACACCTTC